This T cell receptor beta chain originates from a study of HIV-infected patients and healthy controls. TCRdb recomputed calls from the 5' RACE reads with MiXCR, one row per CDR3 protein. Altogether about 70,000 distinct CDR3 sequences are present, roughly a sixth being singletons, with the ten largest covering approximately 5%. Looked up from germline, CDR1 is KGHDR and CDR2 is SFDVKD. V dropped 5 bases and J dropped 5; count of bases not matched to a gene: 4. There are 13 residues in the CDR3. Material for sequencing was CD4+ T cells from blood. The source of this sequence is a human donor in good health. The chain recombines TRBV24-1 with TRBJ2-5; 7 bases agree with TRBD2. CDR3 protein: CATSVRGSETQYF. DNA for the CDR3: TGTGCCACCAGTGTACGCGGGAGTGAGACCCAGTACTTC.